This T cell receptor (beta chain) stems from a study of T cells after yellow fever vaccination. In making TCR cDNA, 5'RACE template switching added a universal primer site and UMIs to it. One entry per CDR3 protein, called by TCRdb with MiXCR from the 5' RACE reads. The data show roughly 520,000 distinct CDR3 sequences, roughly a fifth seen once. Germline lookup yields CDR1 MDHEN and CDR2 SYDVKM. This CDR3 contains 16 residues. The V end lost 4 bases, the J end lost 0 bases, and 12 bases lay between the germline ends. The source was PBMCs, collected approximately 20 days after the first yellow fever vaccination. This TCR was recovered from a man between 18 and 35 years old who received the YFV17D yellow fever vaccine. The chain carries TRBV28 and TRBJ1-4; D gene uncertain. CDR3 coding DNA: TGTGCCAGCAGTTCCCAGTCTGGTCCAACTAATGAAAAACTGTTTTTT. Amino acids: CASSSQSGPTNEKLFF.